The next 30 T cell receptor beta chains were all read from a single sample in a study of cytomegalovirus exposure and HLA in healthy donors. Primers: 60 Vbeta forward and 13 Jbeta reverse. Profiled with immunoSEQ multiplex PCR; TCRdb holds only in-frame clones, not every one. This table has almost 200,000 clones, roughly 78% appearing once. Specimen: PBMCs. Source of these receptors: a woman younger than 45 in good health and CMV-seropositive.

The chain has TRBV7-9 and TRBJ2-1, with 7 bases matching TRBD2. Germline V gives CDR1 SEHNR, CDR2 FQNEAQ (reference sequence). The CDR3 contains 18 residues. J lost 2 bases, V lost 3 bases, and 13 bases had no gene match. The CDR3 reads CASSLGDYRWGTYNEQFF. DNA for the CDR3: TGTGCCAGCAGCTTGGGGGACTATCGGTGGGGGACCTACAATGAGCAGTTCTTC.

This rearrangement joins TRBV13 to TRBJ1-5, with D maybe TRBD1 (6 bases). Trimming removed 5 bases from V and 3 bases from J, with 14 bases in between. This CDR3 comprises 15 residues. Per the germline V gene, CDR1 is PRHDT and CDR2 is FYEKMQ (reference sequence). In nucleotides, the CDR3 is TGTGCCAGCAGCGAAAACAGGGTTTCCAATCAGCCCCAGCATTTT. It codes for CASSENRVSNQPQHF.

The gene calls are TRBV9 and TRBJ1-1; 12 bases fit TRBD1. This CDR3 region has 16 residues. V was clipped by 10 bases and J by 4 bases; unmatched bases: 14. From germline, CDR1 is SGDLS and CDR2 YYNGEE. The CDR3 protein is CAAPGQGARKVTEAFF. The CDR3 bases are TGTGCCGCACCGGGACAGGGGGCGCGGAAAGTCACTGAAGCTTTCTTT.

The chain combines TRBV4-2 with TRBJ2-7, with TRBD1 matching over 8 bases. The germline V gene has CDR1 LGHNA and CDR2 YNFKEQ. J gave up 2 bases and V 4 bases, and 4 bases lay outside the gene matches. The CDR3 covers 14 residues. This CDR3 is CASSPDRGAYEQYF. The CDR3 nucleotides read TGTGCCAGCAGCCCCGACAGGGGTGCCTACGAGCAGTACTTC.

This clone was seen a single time. The CDR3 sequence is CASSDAGGSTEAFF. In DNA, the CDR3 is TGTGCCAGCAGTGATGCCGGGGGGAGCACTGAAGCTTTCTTT. The J gene is TRBJ1-1, the V gene TRBV9, with D possibly TRBD1 on 5 matching bases. CDR1 SGDLS and CDR2 YYNGEE come from the germline V gene. V gave up 5 bases and J gave up 4 bases, with 15 bases separating them. The CDR3 sequence is 14 residues long.

CDR3 residues: CASSIGQGAEFF. The CDR3 DNA reads TGTGCCAGTAGTATAGGCCAGGGGGCCGAGTTCTTC. The V gene is TRBV19, the J gene TRBJ2-1; 8 nucleotides line up with TRBD1. This CDR3 spans 12 amino acids. J lost 14 bases, V lost 1 base, and 4 bases had no gene match. Looked up from germline, CDR1 is LNHDA and CDR2 is SQIVND (reference sequence).

This sequence joins TRBV7-6 and TRBJ2-1, with TRBD2 matching 15 bases. This CDR3 is built from 18 residues. With V trimmed by 4 bases and J by 3 bases, 7 bases remained unmatched. Germline V gives CDR1 SGHVS, CDR2 FNYEAQ. As DNA, the CDR3 is TGTGCCAGCAGCTCCCCGGGACTAGCGGGGGGCAGCTACAATGAGCAGTTCTTC. Its translation: CASSSPGLAGGSYNEQFF.

The chain employs TRBV4-1 and TRBJ2-4; a weak D match, TRBD2 (6 bases). CDR1 MGHRA and CDR2 YSYEKL come from the germline V gene. The CDR3 is made up of 18 amino acids. V was pared by 5 bases and J by 0 bases, with 20 bases between. The DNA of the CDR3 is TGCGCCAGCAGCGGGATGGGGGGTGTGTCGCTAGCCAAAAACATTCAGTACTTC. Residues: CASSGMGGVSLAKNIQYF.

The chain recombines TRBV29-1 with TRBJ2-3, with unresolved D. CDR1 SQVTM and CDR2 ANQGSEA come from the germline V gene. This CDR3 has 10 residues. Trimming pared 7 bases from V and 7 bases from J, leaving 9 bases between. CDR3 in amino acids: CSAVRNTQYF. The CDR3 bases are TGCAGCGCAGTCCGCAATACGCAGTATTTT.

The chain recombines TRBV19 with TRBJ2-5; D ambiguous. This CDR3 region has 14 residues. Germline values: CDR1 LNHDA, CDR2 SQIVND (reference sequence). V lost 8 bases and J lost 6, with 19 bases in between. CDR3 nucleotides: TGTGCCAGTTCGGCGACGCAGAGCGTACAGACCCAGTACTTC. Its protein product is CASSATQSVQTQYF.

This sequence joins TRBV5-4 and TRBJ1-5, with TRBD1 matching 9 bases. CDR3 length: 15 amino acids. Germline CDR1 reads SGHNT; CDR2 reads YYREEE (reference sequence). J gave up 6 bases and V 0 bases, and 4 bases lay outside the gene matches. CDR3 region: CASSLGGQGAQPQHF. The CDR3 nucleotides read TGTGCCAGCAGCTTGGGGGGACAGGGAGCTCAGCCCCAGCATTTT.

V is TRBV4-1 and J is TRBJ2-7, with a tentative D call TRBD1 (6 bases). V lost 3 bases and J lost 6, with 9 bases in between. CDR3 length: 12 residues. Germline V lookup: CDR1 MGHRA, CDR2 YSYEKL. The CDR3 DNA reads as TGCGCCAGCAGCCACAACAGGGCCGAGCAGTACTTC. Amino acids: CASSHNRAEQYF.

The V call is TRBV7-6, the J call TRBJ2-7; the D gene is possibly TRBD1 (6 bases). The CDR3 is 14 amino acids. Germline V gene lookup returns CDR1 SGHVS and CDR2 FNYEAQ. Trimming pared 0 bases from V and 4 bases from J, leaving 10 bases between. CDR3 protein: CASSLAGAVYEQYF. The CDR3 DNA is TGTGCCAGCAGCTTAGCGGGGGCGGTATACGAGCAGTACTTC.

This clone has just one count. The gene calls are TRBV30 and TRBJ2-5; D is possibly TRBD2 (5 bases). The germline gives CDR1 GTSNPN, CDR2 SVGIG (reference sequence). The V and J ends lost 2 bases and 3 bases respectively, with 13 bases between them. This CDR3 has 14 residues. CDR3 nucleotides: TGTGCCTGGAGTTATGGGAGTGGTAAAGAGACCCAGTACTTC. Translating gives CAWSYGSGKETQYF. Supplemented by reference TRBV30 and TRBJ2-5, the full variable domain reads SQTIHQWPATLVQPVGSPLSLECTVEGTSNPNLYWYRQAAGRGLQLLFYSVGIGQISSEVPQNLSASRPQDRQFILSSKKLLLSDSGFYLCAWSYGSGKETQYFGPGTRLLVL.

The chain is built from TRBV4-1 and TRBJ1-2; maybe TRBD1 (5 bases). The CDR3 has 15 residues. Trimming removed 0 bases at V and 5 bases at J, with 13 bases between. Germline lookup yields CDR1 MGHRA and CDR2 YSYEKL. CDR3 sequence reads: CASSQEGRGGYGYTF. Written as DNA, the CDR3 is TGCGCCAGCAGCCAAGAAGGACGGGGGGGATATGGCTACACCTTC.

The genes are TRBV11-3 and TRBJ2-3; D uncertain. The V and J ends lost 3 bases and 5 bases respectively, with 9 bases between them. The germline V gene has CDR1 SGHNT and CDR2 YENEEA. The length of the CDR3 is 13 residues. CDR3 in amino acids: CASSFGVIDTQYF. The CDR3 DNA is TGTGCCAGCAGCTTCGGAGTAATAGATACGCAGTATTTT.

The chain couples TRBV7-8 to TRBJ2-7; 7 bases map to TRBD1. Germline V gene lookup returns CDR1 SGHVS and CDR2 FQNEAQ. This CDR3 is built from 14 residues. J lost 0 bases, V lost 5 bases, and 4 bases had no gene match. For the CDR3, the DNA is TGTGCCAGCAGCCCAAGGACAGGCTCCTACGAGCAGTACTTC. It codes for CASSPRTGSYEQYF.

This rearrangement joins TRBV11-2 to TRBJ2-7; D not resolved. The V gene's germline CDR1 is SGHAT and CDR2 FQNNGV. This CDR3 region has 15 residues. Between the trimmed V and J ends, which lost 3 bases and 0 bases, there was a span of 12 bases. This CDR3 reads CASSLSDLSSYEQYF. The CDR3 DNA follows: TGTGCCAGCAGCTTGAGTGACTTGAGCTCCTACGAGCAGTACTTC.

This clone was counted once. The rearrangement links TRBV12-5 to TRBJ2-3; D not certain. Trimming left V 6 bases short and J 6 bases short, with 4 bases between. The CDR3 covers 10 residues. Germline V gives CDR1 LGHNT, CDR2 FRNRAP. The CDR3 nucleotides read TGTGCTAGTGGCCCGGATACGCAGTATTTT. Amino acid sequence: CASGPDTQYF.

CDR3 protein: CASSFPGRAYNEQFF. In DNA form, the CDR3 reads TGTGCCAGCAGCTTCCCGGGGAGGGCCTACAATGAGCAGTTCTTC. The gene calls are TRBV7-2 and TRBJ2-1; TRBD2 matches at 7 bases. CDR1 SGHTA and CDR2 FQGNSA come from the germline V gene. The V gene end was trimmed by 3 bases and the J gene end by 2 bases; junction bases not matched to a gene: 4. The CDR3 has 15 residues.

The rearrangement links TRBV29-1 to TRBJ2-2; a possible D gene is TRBD2 (5 bases). Looked up from germline, CDR1 is SQVTM and CDR2 is ANQGSEA. Trimming left V 3 bases short and J 0 bases short, with 8 bases between. CDR3 length: 14 residues. The CDR3 bases are TGCAGCGTTGATCCCGGGGCGAACACCGGGGAGCTGTTTTTT. Translated: CSVDPGANTGELFF.

This clone came up once. V is TRBV7-6 and J is TRBJ2-2, with 9 bases lining up with TRBD2. J was trimmed by 3 bases and V by 5 bases; bases with no gene match: 10. Germline V lookup: CDR1 SGHVS, CDR2 FNYEAQ. The CDR3 extends over 17 amino acids. The CDR3 region has the DNA TGTGCCAGCAGCGGGCGAACGGTAGCGGGAGACACCGGGGAGCTGTTTTTT. It encodes CASSGRTVAGDTGELFF. Full variable domain (outside the CDR3, taken from reference TRBV7-6 and TRBJ2-2): GAGVSQSPRYKVTKRGQDVALRCDPISGHVSLYWYRQALGQGPEFLTYFNYEAQQDKSGLPNDRFSAERPEGSISTLTIQRTEQRDSAMYRCASSGRTVAGDTGELFFGEGSRLTVL.

The chain recombines TRBV2 with TRBJ1-2, with 8 bases lining up with TRBD1. The CDR3 is made up of 14 amino acids. After removal of 6 bases from V and 5 bases from J, the junction contained 8 bases not matched to a gene. Germline V gene lookup returns CDR1 SNHLY and CDR2 FYNNEI. The CDR3 sequence is CASRRNTGGYGYTF. DNA of the CDR3: TGTGCCAGCAGGCGCAATACAGGGGGGTATGGCTACACCTTC. The full variable domain, rest sourced from reference TRBV2 and TRBJ1-2, is EPEVTQTPSHQVTQMGQEVILRCVPISNHLYFYWYRQILGQKVEFLVSFYNNEISEKSEIFDDQFSVERPDGSNFTLKIRSTKLEDSAMYFCASRRNTGGYGYTFGSGTRLTVV.

This sequence joins TRBV5-1 and TRBJ1-2, with D possibly being TRBD1 (5 bases). This CDR3 contains 14 residues. Between the trimmed V and J ends, which lost 4 bases and 4 bases, there was a span of 14 bases. CDR1 and CDR2 from the germline V gene are SGHRS and YFSETQ. The DNA for the CDR3 is TGCGCCAGCAGCCCAACGACAGTCTCCTATGGCTACACCTTC. Amino acid sequence: CASSPTTVSYGYTF.

V usage is TRBV5-1 and J usage is TRBJ2-7, with 7 bases matching TRBD1. Trimming took 4 bases from V and 3 from J; bases not matched to a gene: 13. Per the germline V gene, CDR1 is SGHRS and CDR2 is YFSETQ. The CDR3 has 16 residues. CDR3 protein: CASSQGRDRDIYEQYF. CDR3 coding DNA: TGCGCCAGCAGCCAGGGTCGAGACAGGGATATCTACGAGCAGTACTTC.

This sequence joins TRBV4-1 and TRBJ2-5; D not certain. The CDR3 spans 13 residues. Looked up from germline, CDR1 is MGHRA and CDR2 is YSYEKL. Trimming removed 4 bases at V and 0 bases at J, with 6 bases between. The CDR3 region has the DNA TGCGCCAGCAGCCTCCTAGACCAAGAGACCCAGTACTTC. The encoded protein is CASSLLDQETQYF.

This clone was observed a few times. The chain is built from TRBV7-2 and TRBJ1-5; D possibly corresponds to TRBD1 (5 bases). CDR3 size: 13 residues. The germline CDR1 and CDR2 sequences are SGHTA and FQGNSA. The V gene lost 1 base and the J gene lost 4 bases, with 5 bases spanning the gap. CDR3 amino acids: CASSLDRNQPQHF. CDR3 nucleotides: TGTGCCAGCAGCTTAGACAGGAATCAGCCCCAGCATTTT.

The CDR3 loop is CASSQDRAGRGTEAFF. In DNA form, the CDR3 reads TGCGCCAGCAGCCAAGATCGTGCAGGGAGGGGCACTGAAGCTTTCTTT. The chain uses TRBV4-3 and TRBJ1-1, with TRBD1 as a possible D gene (5 bases). CDR3 length: 16 amino acids. V lost 0 bases, J lost 4 bases, and 15 bases lay in between. Germline V gene lookup returns CDR1 LGHNA and CDR2 YSLEER.

The chain couples TRBV11-3 to TRBJ2-1, with D unclear. The V end lost 1 base, the J end lost 3 bases, and 13 bases lay between the germline ends. Germline V lookup: CDR1 SGHNT, CDR2 YENEEA. The CDR3 has 16 residues. The CDR3 sequence is CASSLGSSRIYNEQFF. Written as DNA, the CDR3 is TGTGCCAGCAGCTTAGGTAGCAGCCGCATCTACAATGAGCAGTTCTTC.

The chain uses TRBV9 and TRBJ2-7; 8 bases are a match to TRBD1. The J segment lost 3 bases and the V segment lost 3 bases, leaving 5 bases of the junction unmatched. CDR3 length equals 14 residues. CDR1 is SGDLS and CDR2 is YYNGEE in the germline V gene. The CDR3 coding sequence is TGTGCCAGCAGCGAGCAGGGGGCAGGCTACGAGCAGTACTTC. It specifies CASSEQGAGYEQYF.